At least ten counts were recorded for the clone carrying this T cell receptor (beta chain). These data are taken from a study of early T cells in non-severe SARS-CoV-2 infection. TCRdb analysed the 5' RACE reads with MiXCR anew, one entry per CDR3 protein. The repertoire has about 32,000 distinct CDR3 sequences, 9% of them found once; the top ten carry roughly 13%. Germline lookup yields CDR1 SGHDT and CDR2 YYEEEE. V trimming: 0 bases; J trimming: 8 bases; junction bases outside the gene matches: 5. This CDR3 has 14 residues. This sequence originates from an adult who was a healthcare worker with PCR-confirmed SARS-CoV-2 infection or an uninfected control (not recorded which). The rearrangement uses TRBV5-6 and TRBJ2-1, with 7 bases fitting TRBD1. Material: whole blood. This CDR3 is CASSLVTGRYEQFF. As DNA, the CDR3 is TGTGCCAGCAGCTTGGTGACAGGGCGGTATGAGCAGTTCTTC.